This TCR beta chain was sequenced for a study of identical twins. CDR3 length: 11 amino acids. The germline gives CDR1 DFQATT, CDR2 SNEGSKA (reference sequence). V lost 6 bases and J lost 6, with 12 bases in between. One entry per CDR3 protein, called by TCRdb with MiXCR from the 5' RACE reads. Of hundreds of thousands of distinct CDR3 sequences detected, roughly 18% appear once; the ten largest clones hold approximately 14%. The sample was also linked to a second study, of T cells expressing NK-cell markers. As that report states: Sorted CD3+CD56-NKG2C+, CD3+CD56+NKG2C- and CD3+CD56+NKG2C+ T cells were the source of the TCR beta repertoires. In a handful of donors, dominant clonotypes made up about 28.3-65% of CD3+CD56-NKG2C+ cells.

The source is a woman in her late teens or twenties in good health. The sample taken for sequencing was PBMCs. The chain combines TRBV20-1 with TRBJ2-7; D is uncertain. The CDR3 coding sequence is TGCAGTGCCCGCGTAGGGCGCGAGCAGTACTTC. It yields the protein CSARVGREQYF.